The 32 T cell receptor beta chains below come from one sample, sequenced in a study of T-cell memory formation after mild COVID-19. TCRdb used MiXCR to reprocess the 5' RACE reads, holding one entry per CDR3 protein. The data show approximately 400,000 distinct CDR3 sequences, with roughly a quarter seen just once and 7% to 9.5% held by the top ten. Source material: PBMCs or a T cell subset sorted from them (not recorded which). Receptors originate from an adult woman who had mild COVID-19 (a few samples of this study predate the infection). Cell type and time point are not known.

This clonotype was detected a few times. V is TRBV7-3 and J is TRBJ2-1, with D perhaps TRBD1 (5 bases). The CDR3 extends over 13 amino acids. V lost 6 bases to trimming and J lost 8 bases, with 14 bases between them. Per germline, CDR1 SGHTA and CDR2 FQGTGA. CDR3 loop: CASRGSGSHEQFF. CDR3 sequence (DNA): TGTGCCAGCAGAGGGTCAGGGTCCCATGAGCAGTTCTTC.

The chain has TRBV5-5 and TRBJ1-4; the D is unclear. Per the germline V gene, CDR1 is SGHKS and CDR2 is YYEKEE (reference sequence). Trimming pared 3 bases from V and 7 bases from J, leaving 16 bases between. The CDR3 loop spans 15 amino acids. The CDR3 loop is CASSSEEEAGEKLFF. The CDR3 DNA is TGTGCCAGCAGCTCCGAAGAGGAGGCGGGTGAAAAACTGTTTTTT. The full variable domain, in which reference TRBV5-5 and TRBJ1-4 provide the parts outside the CDR3, is DAGVTQSPTHLIKTRGQQVTLRCSPISGHKSVSWYQQVLGQGPQFIFQYYEKEERGRGNFPDRFSARQFPNYSSELNVNALLLGDSALYLCASSSEEEAGEKLFFGSGTQLSVL.

The gene calls are TRBV4-1 and TRBJ2-7; D is perhaps TRBD2 (5 bases). This CDR3 is 15 amino acids long. Trimming took 4 bases from V and 1 from J, leaving 14 bases between them. Germline assignment: CDR1 MGHRA and CDR2 YSYEKL. The CDR3 nucleotides read TGCGCCAGCAGCCGAGGGCCAGCGGCATCCTACGAGCAGTACTTC. It codes for CASSRGPAASYEQYF.

CDR3 sequence (DNA): TGTGCCAGTAGCCCAGTCGGGGGTTTGGCGGGTGAGCAGTACTTC. Translation: CASSPVGGLAGEQYF. The genes are TRBV19 and TRBJ2-7; D might be TRBD2 (6 bases). The V end was cut by 6 bases, the J end by 7 bases, with 22 bases between. The germline V gene has CDR1 LNHDA and CDR2 SQIVND (reference sequence). This CDR3 has 15 residues.

The J gene is TRBJ1-3, the V gene TRBV12-3 or TRBV12-4; D is undetermined. Trimming shortened V by 7 bases and J by 4 bases, and 8 bases separated the two germline ends. This CDR3 region has 12 residues. The CDR3 bases are TGTGCCAGCACCCTAGGCGGAAACACCATATATTTT. Amino acid sequence: CASTLGGNTIYF.

The genes are TRBV25-1 and TRBJ2-2, with unresolved D. Per the germline V gene, CDR1 is MGHDK and CDR2 is SYGVNS. The V and J ends lost 5 bases and 4 bases respectively, with 14 bases between them. There are 15 residues in the CDR3. The CDR3, as DNA: TGTGCCAGCAGTCCACGACCGGGTTTCACCGGGGAGCTGTTTTTT. It encodes CASSPRPGFTGELFF.

A few counts support this clonotype. This chain uses TRBV12-3 or TRBV12-4 with TRBJ1-1; no definite D call. The CDR3 contains 12 residues. V lost 6 bases and J 4 bases, leaving 9 bases between the germline ends. In DNA, the CDR3 is TGTGCCAGCAGGGGTTCGGGCACTGAAGCTTTCTTT. It specifies CASRGSGTEAFF.

The rearrangement joins TRBV4-1 to TRBJ1-1; D gene unclear. The ends were cut back, 4 bases at V and 2 bases at J, with 14 bases in the middle. The CDR3 covers 15 residues. Germline CDR1 is MGHRA and CDR2 is YSYEKL. The CDR3 DNA reads TGCGCCAGCAGCCTTAGACACCTTGATAACACTGAAGCTTTCTTT. It encodes CASSLRHLDNTEAFF.

The chain combines TRBV29-1 with TRBJ2-5; D not resolved. Trimming stripped 6 bases from V and 1 base from J, with 12 bases between. Germline CDR1 SQVTM, CDR2 ANQGSEA. The CDR3 is made up of 13 amino acids. The CDR3 protein is CSVYPSLQETQYF. DNA of the CDR3: TGCAGCGTATACCCGTCCCTCCAAGAGACCCAGTACTTC. Together with reference TRBV29-1 and TRBJ2-5, the CDR3 gives the full variable domain: SAVISQKPSRDICQRGTSLTIQCQVDSQVTMMFWYRQQPGQSLTLIATANQGSEATYESGFVIDKFPISRPNLTFSTLTVSNMSPEDSSIYLCSVYPSLQETQYFGPGTRLLVL.

This chain uses TRBV5-6 with TRBJ2-4; TRBD2 matches 7 bases. V trimming: 0 bases; J trimming: 7 bases; junction bases outside the gene matches: 1. CDR1 is SGHDT, CDR2 YYEEEE, per germline. This CDR3 contains 13 residues. The CDR3 spells CASSLAGGNIQYF. CDR3 DNA: TGTGCCAGCAGCTTGGCCGGGGGGAACATTCAGTACTTC. The full variable domain, in which reference TRBV5-6 and TRBJ2-4 provide the parts outside the CDR3, is DAGVTQSPTHLIKTRGQQVTLRCSPKSGHDTVSWYQQALGQGPQFIFQYYEEEERQRGNFPDRFSGHQFPNYSSELNVNALLLGDSALYLCASSLAGGNIQYFGAGTRLSVL.

The count of this clonotype is one. The chain employs TRBV18 and TRBJ2-3; no clear D. CDR1 and CDR2 from the germline V gene are KGHSH and LQKENI. The CDR3 extends over 14 amino acids. With 3 bases removed from V and 4 bases from J, the gap between germline ends came to 11 bases. CDR3 region: CASSPKPGPDTQYF. The DNA for the CDR3 is TGTGCCAGCTCACCGAAACCAGGCCCAGATACGCAGTATTTT.

This clonotype has a handful of counts. The chain links TRBV29-1 to TRBJ1-6; 7 nucleotides align to TRBD1. The CDR3 covers 13 residues. Per germline, CDR1 SQVTM and CDR2 ANQGSEA. V was pared by 6 bases and J by 5 bases, with 4 bases of the junction left unmatched. CDR3 bases: TGCAGCGTGGACCAGGGGGATAATTCACCCCTCCACTTT. Translation: CSVDQGDNSPLHF.

Regarding this clonotype: The junction departs from the called germline gene at one end, perhaps through a read error. V gene TRBV19 combines with J gene TRBJ2-3; 10 nucleotides agree with TRBD1. Germline loops: CDR1 LNHDA, CDR2 SQIVND (reference sequence). The length of the CDR3 is 16 residues. CDR3 region: CDSSSPGTGVTDTQYF. The CDR3 DNA reads as TGTGACAGTAGTTCACCCGGGACAGGGGTCACAGATACGCAGTATTTT.

The chain combines TRBV5-5 with TRBJ1-1; 11 nucleotides agree with TRBD1. Germline values: CDR1 SGHKS, CDR2 YYEKEE (reference sequence). The V gene end was trimmed by 3 bases and the J gene end by 4 bases; junction bases not matched to a gene: 5. This CDR3 comprises 15 residues. The CDR3 sequence is CASSWGGTGGTEAFF. The CDR3 DNA is TGTGCCAGCAGCTGGGGCGGGACAGGGGGCACTGAAGCTTTCTTT.

The rearrangement uses TRBV4-2 and TRBJ2-1; D is perhaps TRBD2 (5 bases). Trimming stripped 0 bases from V and 1 base from J, with 10 bases between. CDR1 is LGHNA and CDR2 is YNFKEQ in the germline V gene. This CDR3 is built from 16 residues. This CDR3 reads CASSQELGSSYNEQFF. CDR3 coding DNA: TGTGCCAGCAGCCAAGAACTAGGCTCTTCCTACAATGAGCAGTTCTTC.

This clonotype was detected only a few times. This rearrangement joins TRBV12-3 or TRBV12-4 to TRBJ2-7; 8 bases agree with TRBD1. J gave up 3 bases and V 6 bases, and 10 bases lay outside the gene matches. The CDR3 is 15 residues long. CDR3: CASSHSVRGLYEQYF. In DNA form, the CDR3 reads TGTGCCAGCAGCCATAGCGTCAGGGGGCTCTACGAGCAGTACTTC.

This chain connects TRBV7-2 to TRBJ2-1, with 7 nucleotides matching TRBD1. After removal of 4 bases from V and 14 bases from J, the junction contained 11 bases not matched to a gene. Per the germline V gene, CDR1 is SGHTA and CDR2 is FQGNSA. The CDR3 totals 13 residues. CDR3 nucleotides: TGTGCCAGCAGCTCACCTCCCGGGACAGAGGAGTTCTTC. It yields the protein CASSSPPGTEEFF. Combining the CDR3 with reference TRBV7-2 and TRBJ2-1 gives the whole variable domain GAGVSQSPSNKVTEKGKDVELRCDPISGHTALYWYRQSLGQGLEFLIYFQGNSAPDKSGLPSDRFSAERTGGSVSTLTIQRTQQEDSAVYLCASSSPPGTEEFFGPGTRLTVL.

The chain couples TRBV12-3 or TRBV12-4 to TRBJ2-7; 8 bases map to TRBD1. Unmatched junction bases numbered 6, after V lost 3 bases and J lost 5 bases. The CDR3 totals 14 residues. CDR3 amino acids: CASSLKDRVHEQYF. CDR3 sequence (DNA): TGTGCCAGCAGTTTGAAGGACAGGGTTCACGAGCAGTACTTC.

The V gene is TRBV24-1, the J gene TRBJ2-1; 10 positions agree with TRBD1. Per germline, CDR1 KGHDR and CDR2 SFDVKD. After removal of 2 bases from V and 7 bases from J, the junction contained 10 bases not matched to a gene. This CDR3 has 17 amino acids. The CDR3 region is CATSDSQPGQGMNEQFF. In DNA, the CDR3 is TGTGCCACCAGTGATTCCCAGCCGGGACAGGGGATGAATGAGCAGTTCTTC.

There are many counts of this clonotype. J is TRBJ2-2 and V is TRBV2, with D unresolved. CDR1 is SNHLY and CDR2 is FYNNEI in the germline V gene. The CDR3 is made up of 12 amino acids. V was cut by 7 bases and J by 6 bases, with 9 bases left in between. The CDR3 DNA reads TGTGCCAGCACCGGACGGGCCGGGGAGCTGTTTTTT. Its protein product is CASTGRAGELFF.

This clonotype has at least ten counts. A junction end diverges from the germline sequence, so it may reflect a read error. V is TRBV12-3 or TRBV12-4 and J is TRBJ2-1; 8 positions match TRBD2. This CDR3 region has 14 residues. In DNA form, the CDR3 reads TGCGCCAGCAGTCTAGCGGGCTCCTACAATGAGCAGTTCTTC. Its translation: CASSLAGSYNEQFF.

CDR3 sequence: CASSTRGRHNSPLHF. The CDR3 region has the DNA TGTGCCAGTAGCACCCGGGGTAGACATAATTCACCCCTCCACTTT. The chain carries TRBV19 and TRBJ1-6, with D uncertain. V dropped 6 bases and J dropped 5 bases, with 14 bases sitting between them. This CDR3 region has 15 residues. Germline V gene lookup returns CDR1 LNHDA and CDR2 SQIVND (reference sequence). Full variable domain (missing parts from reference TRBV19 and TRBJ1-6): DGGITQSPKYLFRKEGQNVTLSCEQNLNHDAMYWYRQDPGQGLRLIYYSQIVNDFQKGDIAEGYSVSREKKESFPLTVTSAQKNPTAFYLCASSTRGRHNSPLHFGNGTRLTVT.

The chain has TRBV7-9 and TRBJ2-5; D is uncertain. This CDR3 has 15 residues. The V end was cut by 5 bases, the J end by 3 bases, with 16 bases between. Germline V gives CDR1 SEHNR, CDR2 FQNEAQ (reference sequence). CDR3 region: CASSPRSRGEETQYF. The CDR3 coding sequence is TGTGCCAGCAGCCCTAGATCCCGTGGGGAAGAGACCCAGTACTTC.

This clonotype came up a few times. V and J are TRBV7-3 and TRBJ2-1; tentatively, D is TRBD1 or TRBD2 (7 bases each). The CDR3 is 17 residues long. Germline assignment: CDR1 SGHTA and CDR2 FQGTGA. Trimming cost V 4 bases and J 9 bases, with 25 bases left between them. In DNA form, the CDR3 reads TGTGCCAGCAGCTCCCTCTCAGGGGGGGCGGGACTTGTTGAGCAGTTCTTC. It yields the protein CASSSLSGGAGLVEQFF.

This clonotype was detected a few times. The chain is built from TRBV12-3 or TRBV12-4 and TRBJ2-6; D is uncertain. Trimming took off 10 bases at V and 0 bases at J, with 7 bases between the two ends. This CDR3 contains 13 residues. The CDR3 nucleotides read TGTGCCACCCAGTTCTCTGGGGCCAACGTCCTGACTTTC. It translates to CATQFSGANVLTF.

Details on this clonotype: One junction end disagrees with the germline gene, perhaps due to a read error. The J gene is TRBJ2-3, the V gene TRBV2; D is possibly TRBD1 or TRBD2 (6 bases each). The CDR3 runs to 12 residues. Germline CDR1 is SNHLY and CDR2 is FYNNEI. The CDR3 reads CASSDTGLPGGF. Written as DNA, the CDR3 is TGTGCCAGCAGCGATACCGGACTCCCCGGGGGCTTT.

This chain connects TRBV30 to TRBJ2-7; 10 positions match TRBD2. V lost 2 bases and J lost 4; bases outside the gene matches: 2. The CDR3 covers 13 residues. From germline, CDR1 is GTSNPN and CDR2 SVGIG (reference sequence). The CDR3 DNA reads TGTGCCTGGAGTAGCGGGGGGGCTTACGAGCAGTACTTC. Its protein product is CAWSSGGAYEQYF.

This clonotype was observed a few times. This chain links TRBV5-1 with TRBJ2-4; 7 bases are shared with TRBD1. The V gene's germline CDR1 is SGHRS and CDR2 YFSETQ. CDR3 length equals 15 residues. V dropped 4 bases and J dropped 3; count of bases not matched to a gene: 7. CDR3 amino acids: CASSRIRGSKNIQYF. The CDR3 region has the DNA TGCGCCAGCAGCCGGATCAGGGGGAGCAAAAACATTCAGTACTTC.

This clonotype was observed a few times. The CDR3 here is CASSLSWEGRIETQYF. In DNA form, the CDR3 reads TGTGCCAGCAGCTTGTCGTGGGAGGGCCGGATAGAGACCCAGTACTTC. V is TRBV7-2 and J is TRBJ2-5; the match to TRBD2 covers 7 bases. Trimming took 3 bases from V and 4 from J; bases not matched to a gene: 11. Germline CDR1 and CDR2: SGHTA and FQGNSA. The CDR3 is 16 amino acids. Using reference TRBV7-2 and TRBJ2-5 for the parts outside the CDR3, the full variable domain is GAGVSQSPSNKVTEKGKDVELRCDPISGHTALYWYRQSLGQGLEFLIYFQGNSAPDKSGLPSDRFSAERTGGSVSTLTIQRTQQEDSAVYLCASSLSWEGRIETQYFGPGTRLLVL.

The chain has TRBV9 and TRBJ1-6, with 7 bases that match TRBD1. The germline CDR1 and CDR2 sequences are SGDLS and YYNGEE. This CDR3 comprises 20 residues. V shed 0 bases, J shed 0 bases, and the junction held 12 bases outside the gene matches. CDR3 amino acids: CASSVDPWTGGRSYNSPLHF. DNA of the CDR3: TGTGCCAGCAGCGTAGATCCCTGGACAGGCGGCCGCTCCTATAATTCACCCCTCCACTTT.

This clonotype was detected a few times. This chain uses TRBV7-2 with TRBJ2-1; tentative D call: TRBD1 (6 bases). Germline CDR1 reads SGHTA; CDR2 reads FQGNSA. V shed 6 bases and J shed 3 bases, with 15 bases lying between them. This CDR3 comprises 15 residues. CDR3 amino acids: CASRKTGFDYNEQFF. The DNA for the CDR3 is TGTGCCAGCAGAAAAACAGGGTTTGACTACAATGAGCAGTTCTTC.

The CDR3 sequence is CATGRTSGGQETQYF. CDR3 coding DNA: TGTGCCACCGGGAGGACTAGCGGGGGTCAAGAGACCCAGTACTTC. The chain combines TRBV6-5 with TRBJ2-5, with 13 bases matching TRBD2. Germline V gives CDR1 MNHEY, CDR2 SVGAGI. The CDR3 is 15 amino acids. J gave up 2 bases and V 10 bases, and 7 bases lay outside the gene matches.